The T cell receptor beta chain described here comes from a study of tumor-infiltrating lymphocytes in primary liver carcinoma. Using a constant-region primer together with ProtoScript II reverse transcriptase, TCR beta cDNA was made from about 500 ng of total RNA. Libraries covering TCR beta were generated through three nested multiplex PCR rounds (using a slightly modified ARM-PCR). Via MiXCR, TCRdb re-called the multiplex PCR reads, giving one row per CDR3 protein. The repertoire holds tens of thousands of distinct CDR3 sequences, with around 66% as singletons. From unsorted bulk tissue weighing about 20-33 mg, DNA and RNA were co-extracted. For this clonotype: Mismatch with germline at one junction end may stem from a read error.

The receptor's source is a man aged 35-49 years with primary liver carcinoma and hepatitis B virus infection. Sequencing was performed on tumor-adjacent normal liver tissue.

The CDR3 bases are TGTGCCAGCAGCCCGAACAGGGGGTGGAATTCACCCCTCCGCTTT. Protein sequence: CASSPNRGWNSPLRF. The rearrangement joins TRBV12-3 or TRBV12-4 to TRBJ1-6; 8 bases match TRBD1. The CDR3 length is 15 residues.